This T cell receptor (beta chain) was captured in a study of Ad26.COV2.S vaccination and SARS-CoV-2 variants. Whole-study context: The donor belonged to the COV1001 Ad26.COV2.S trial arm. Study observations and caveats: Breadth and depth estimates from TCRs may understate total T cell responses.

The CDR3 runs to 17 residues. Trimming cost V 3 bases and J 0 bases, with 17 bases left between them. Germline lookup yields CDR1 LGHNT and CDR2 FRNRAP. To note about this clone: Its specificity is unknown.

Measured with immunoSEQ multiplex PCR; TCRdb has only the in-frame clones, and not every one. The sample contains a few hundred thousand clones, 80% to 90% of which appear only once. Treatment meaning: about 20 received Ad26.COV2.S at low or high dose, single or two shots; roughly 5 received placebo; per-sample allocation not given. Sampling occurred on day 63 after the first vaccine or placebo injection. Sequences were derived from peripheral blood, sampled in a trial of Ad26.COV2.S vaccine versus placebo. The clonotype was recovered from a person aged 18-60 years who received the Ad26.COV2.S COVID-19 vaccine or a placebo. The gene calls are TRBV12-5 and TRBJ1-1, with D perhaps TRBD1 (5 bases). CDR3 sequence (DNA): TGTGCTAGTGGTTTCCTAGGGGTAGGGGAATTGAACACTGAAGCTTTCTTT. As protein: CASGFLGVGELNTEAFF.